This entry concerns a single TCR beta chain. Some clones are missing from TCRdb's copy, which holds only in-frame ones; the method was immunoSEQ multiplex PCR. The profile covers roughly 220,000 clones, with 84% appearing a single time and about 7% taken by the ten largest. Ages ranged from about 18 to 89 years, with residence in about 23 US areas. Germline V gives CDR1 LNHDA, CDR2 SQIVND (reference sequence). This CDR3 is 13 amino acids long. V was clipped by 6 bases and J by 4 bases, with 13 bases between them. This sample is drawn from a study of blood T cell repertoires in COVID-19. Whole-study context: The United States, Italy and Spain supplied acute and convalescent COVID-19 samples. The cDNA or gDNA used as material had been derived from T cells, B-cell-depleted T cells, or PBMCs.

The origin of this receptor is a woman between 35 and 50 years old who had recovered from COVID-19. The rearrangement uses TRBV19 and TRBJ2-7; tentative D call: TRBD2 (6 bases). The sample taken for sequencing was PBMCs or T cells enriched from blood (not recorded which). The CDR3 sequence is CASSPEGGYEQYF. CDR3 sequence (DNA): TGTGCCAGTAGCCCCGAGGGAGGATACGAGCAGTACTTC. The entire variable domain, with the rest obtained from reference TRBV19 and TRBJ2-7, is as follows: DGGITQSPKYLFRKEGQNVTLSCEQNLNHDAMYWYRQDPGQGLRLIYYSQIVNDFQKGDIAEGYSVSREKKESFPLTVTSAQKNPTAFYLCASSPEGGYEQYFGPGTRLTVT.